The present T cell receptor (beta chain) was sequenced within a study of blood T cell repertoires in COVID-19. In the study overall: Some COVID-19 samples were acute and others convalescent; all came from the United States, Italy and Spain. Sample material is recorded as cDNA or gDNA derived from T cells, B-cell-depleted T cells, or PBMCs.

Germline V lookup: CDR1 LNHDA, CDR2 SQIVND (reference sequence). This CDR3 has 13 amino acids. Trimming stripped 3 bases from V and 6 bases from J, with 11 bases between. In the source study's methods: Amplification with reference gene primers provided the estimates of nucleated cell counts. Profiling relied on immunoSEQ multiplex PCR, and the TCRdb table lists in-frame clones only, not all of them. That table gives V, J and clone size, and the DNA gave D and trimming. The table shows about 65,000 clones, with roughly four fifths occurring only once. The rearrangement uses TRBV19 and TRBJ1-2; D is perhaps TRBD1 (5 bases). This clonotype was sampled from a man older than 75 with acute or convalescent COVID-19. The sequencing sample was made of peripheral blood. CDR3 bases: TGTGCCAGTAGTATGGAAGGGGTGGATGGCTACACCTTC. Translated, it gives CASSMEGVDGYTF.